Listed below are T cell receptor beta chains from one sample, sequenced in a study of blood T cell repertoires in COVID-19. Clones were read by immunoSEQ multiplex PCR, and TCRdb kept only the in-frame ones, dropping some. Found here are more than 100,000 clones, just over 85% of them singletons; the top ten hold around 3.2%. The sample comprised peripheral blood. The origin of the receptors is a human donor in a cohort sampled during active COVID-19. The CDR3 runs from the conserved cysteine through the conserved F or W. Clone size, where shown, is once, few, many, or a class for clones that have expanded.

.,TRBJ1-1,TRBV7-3,CASSLQGANTEAFF
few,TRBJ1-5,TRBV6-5,CASSRRQGGSQPQHF
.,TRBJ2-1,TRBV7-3,CASSPSLAGGGNEQFF
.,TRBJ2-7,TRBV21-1,CASSKARDRSGSPYEQYF
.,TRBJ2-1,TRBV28,CASSSSGLAVPKVYNEQFF
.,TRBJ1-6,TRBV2,CASTRDYNSPLHF
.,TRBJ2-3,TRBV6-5,CASSPASGRTDTQYF
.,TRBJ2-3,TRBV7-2,CASSQELTSGGYF
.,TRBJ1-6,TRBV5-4,CASSQNTGYYNSPLHF
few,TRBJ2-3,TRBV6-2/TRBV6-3,CASSPLVSGSTDTQYF
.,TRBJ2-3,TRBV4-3,CASSQEGTSGRARSDTQYF
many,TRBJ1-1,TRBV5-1,CASSPSGTGNTEAFF
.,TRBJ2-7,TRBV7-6,CASSLGLAGDEQYF
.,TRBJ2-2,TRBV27,CASSSDWRLAGNTGELFF
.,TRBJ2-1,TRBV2,CASSEWREAYNEQFF
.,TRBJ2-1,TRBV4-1,CASSRQERLAGNYEQFF
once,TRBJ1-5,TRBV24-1,CATSDPTGGDNQPQHF
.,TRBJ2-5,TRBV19,CASSIAYRRGETQYF